These T cell receptor beta chains were read from a single sample in a study of T cells after yellow fever vaccination. TCRdb re-called the 5' RACE reads through MiXCR, storing one row per CDR3 protein. The sample includes about 250,000 distinct CDR3 sequences, about 3.5% of them seen just once. The sequencing here drew on PBMCs, taken 15 days after the yellow fever booster vaccination. Every receptor here comes from a man aged 18 to 30 who received the YFV17D yellow fever vaccine. CDR3s include the opening cysteine and the closing phenylalanine or tryptophan. The D gene is left open where the match is weak. The size field reads how often the clone was seen (once, few, many) or a class if it is expanded.

D gene,clone size,V gene,J gene,CDR3 protein,CDR3 DNA
.,many,TRBV11-2,TRBJ2-5,CASSPGVTQYF,TGTGCCAGCAGCCCTGGAGTAACCCAGTACTTC
.,many,TRBV5-6,TRBJ2-1,CASSKGGPYNEQFF,TGTGCCAGCAGTAAGGGGGGCCCCTACAATGAGCAGTTCTTC
TRBD1,many,TRBV20-1,TRBJ1-2,CSARAVSGTGDKYGYTF,TGCAGTGCTAGAGCTGTAAGCGGGACAGGGGACAAATATGGCTACACCTTC
.,many,TRBV6-1,TRBJ2-1,CASSDRPYNEQFF,TGTGCCAGCAGTGACAGGCCCTACAATGAGCAGTTCTTC
TRBD1,many,TRBV24-1,TRBJ2-1,CATSDSGRTGSGSPQFF,TGTGCCACCAGTGATTCGGGAAGGACAGGGTCCGGTTCCCCCCAGTTCTTC
TRBD1,many,TRBV6-5,TRBJ2-2,CASSSKYRGTGELFF,TGTGCCAGCAGTAGCAAGTACAGGGGAACCGGGGAGCTGTTTTTT
.,many,TRBV5-1,TRBJ1-1,CASSWGVLRTEAFF,TGCGCCAGCAGCTGGGGAGTACTACGGACTGAAGCTTTCTTT
TRBD1,few,TRBV5-5,TRBJ1-2,CASSLNPQGYGYTF,TGTGCCAGCAGCTTGAACCCACAGGGGTATGGCTACACCTTC
TRBD1,few,TRBV24-1,TRBJ1-5,CATSDRGPGNQPQHF,TGTGCCACCAGTGACAGGGGGCCGGGCAATCAGCCCCAGCATTTT
TRBD1,many,TRBV12-3/TRBV12-4,TRBJ1-2,CASSSGQGPGYTF,TGTGCCAGCAGTTCGGGACAGGGCCCTGGCTACACCTTC
.,many,TRBV5-1,TRBJ1-4,CASSGTGSTTNEKLFF,TGCGCCAGCAGCGGCACAGGGTCCACAACTAATGAAAAACTGTTTTTT